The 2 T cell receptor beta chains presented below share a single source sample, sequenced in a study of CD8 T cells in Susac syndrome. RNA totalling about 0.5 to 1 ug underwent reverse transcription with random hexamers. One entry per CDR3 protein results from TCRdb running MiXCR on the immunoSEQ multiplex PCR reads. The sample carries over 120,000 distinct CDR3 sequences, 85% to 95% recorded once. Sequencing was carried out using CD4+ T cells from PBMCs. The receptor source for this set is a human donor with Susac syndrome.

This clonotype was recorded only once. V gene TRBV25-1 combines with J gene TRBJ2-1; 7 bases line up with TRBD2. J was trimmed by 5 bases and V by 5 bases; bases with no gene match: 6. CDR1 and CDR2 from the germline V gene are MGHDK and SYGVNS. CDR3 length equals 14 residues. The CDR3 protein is CASSLWGGNNEQFF. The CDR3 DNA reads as TGTGCCAGCAGTTTGTGGGGGGGAAACAATGAGCAGTTCTTC.

For the CDR3, the DNA is TGTGCCAGCAGCTATCGTGGTTCGTACCGGGACAGGGTCGACAATGAGCAGTTCTTC. Translated: CASSYRGSYRDRVDNEQFF. This chain connects TRBV13 to TRBJ2-1; 9 nucleotides line up with TRBD1. The CDR3 totals 19 residues. The trim removed 4 bases at V and 5 bases at J, leaving 18 bases unmatched. The germline V gene encodes CDR1 PRHDT and CDR2 FYEKMQ (reference sequence). Based on the CDR3 plus reference TRBV13 and TRBJ2-1, the full variable domain is AAGVIQSPRHLIKEKRETATLKCYPIPRHDTVYWYQQGPGQDPQFLISFYEKMQSDKGSIPDRFSAQQFSDYHSELNMSSLELGDSALYFCASSYRGSYRDRVDNEQFFGPGTRLTVL.